These 4 T cell receptor beta chains came from one sample sequenced in a study of cytomegalovirus exposure and HLA in healthy donors. Vbeta (60) and Jbeta (13) primers were used in the PCR. Here immunoSEQ multiplex PCR was the method, and the copy in TCRdb shows in-frame clones only, minus some. The sample holds 69,000 or so clones, roughly 68% seen once. The sample consisted of PBMCs. The source of these receptors is a woman aged 55-69 years in good health and CMV-seropositive.

This clone was recorded once. This sequence joins TRBV19 and TRBJ1-2; 9 bases match TRBD1. Germline V gene data show CDR1 as LNHDA and CDR2 as SQIVND (reference sequence). J was trimmed by 8 bases and V by 4 bases; bases with no gene match: 17. There are 17 residues in the CDR3. Here the CDR3 reads CASSRISGTGLPLGYTF. CDR3 nucleotides: TGTGCCAGTAGTAGAATCTCCGGGACAGGGCTACCTTTAGGCTACACCTTC.

This clone counts as medium-sized. V gene TRBV4-1 combines with J gene TRBJ1-4, with a possible D match to TRBD1 (5 bases). From germline, CDR1 is MGHRA and CDR2 YSYEKL. CDR3 size: 13 residues. V gave up 8 bases and J gave up 2 bases, with 9 bases separating them. The CDR3: CASGGSTNEKLFF. CDR3 DNA: TGCGCCAGCGGGGGGTCCACTAATGAAAAACTGTTTTTT.

Note on this clone: One end of the junction fails to match germline, which may point to a read error. This sequence joins TRBV11-3 and TRBJ2-1, with 11 bases identical to TRBD2. The germline V gene encodes CDR1 SGHNT and CDR2 YENEEA. The CDR3 runs to 14 residues. The CDR3 loop is CASSLDRRLAGFVF. The CDR3 DNA sequence: TGTGCCAGCAGCTTAGATCGCAGACTAGCGGGATTCGTCTTC.

The J gene is TRBJ2-1, the V gene TRBV30; 10 nucleotides line up with TRBD2. J gave up 2 bases and V 8 bases, and 3 bases lay outside the gene matches. Germline loops: CDR1 GTSNPN, CDR2 SVGIG (reference sequence). The CDR3 has 13 amino acids. This chain's CDR3 is CAGAGGPYNEQFF. The CDR3 DNA reads TGTGCCGGAGCGGGGGGGCCCTACAATGAGCAGTTCTTC.